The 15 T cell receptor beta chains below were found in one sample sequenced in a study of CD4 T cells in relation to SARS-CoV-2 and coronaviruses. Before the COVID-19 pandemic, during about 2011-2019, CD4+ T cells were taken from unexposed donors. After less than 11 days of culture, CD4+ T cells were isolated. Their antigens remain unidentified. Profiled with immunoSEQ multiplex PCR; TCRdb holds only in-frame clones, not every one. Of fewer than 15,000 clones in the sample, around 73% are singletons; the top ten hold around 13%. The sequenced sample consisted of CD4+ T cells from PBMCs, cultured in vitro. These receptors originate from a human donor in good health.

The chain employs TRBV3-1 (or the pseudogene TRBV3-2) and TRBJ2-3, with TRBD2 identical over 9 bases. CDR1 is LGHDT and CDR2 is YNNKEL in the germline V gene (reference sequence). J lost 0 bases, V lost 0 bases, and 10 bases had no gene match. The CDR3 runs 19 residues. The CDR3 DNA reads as TGTGCCAGCAGCCAAGATGTCAGCGGGGGGCTATCAAGCACAGATACGCAGTATTTT. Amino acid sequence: CASSQDVSGGLSSTDTQYF.

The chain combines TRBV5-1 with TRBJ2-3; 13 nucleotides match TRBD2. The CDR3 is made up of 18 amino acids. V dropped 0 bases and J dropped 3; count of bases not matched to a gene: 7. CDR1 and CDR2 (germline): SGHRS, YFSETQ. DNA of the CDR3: TGCGCCAGCAGCTTGGAACTAGCGGGGGGGCGTAGAACAGATACGCAGTATTTT. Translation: CASSLELAGGRRTDTQYF.

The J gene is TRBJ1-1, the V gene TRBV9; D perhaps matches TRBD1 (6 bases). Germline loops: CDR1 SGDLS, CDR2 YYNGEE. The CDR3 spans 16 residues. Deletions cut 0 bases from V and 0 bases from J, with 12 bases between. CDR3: CASSVGEGTLNTEAFF. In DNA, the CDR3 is TGTGCCAGCAGCGTAGGAGAGGGGACACTGAACACTGAAGCTTTCTTT.

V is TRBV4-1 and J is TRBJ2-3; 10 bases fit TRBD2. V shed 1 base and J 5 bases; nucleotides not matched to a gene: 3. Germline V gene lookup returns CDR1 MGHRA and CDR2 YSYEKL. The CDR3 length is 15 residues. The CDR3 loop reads CASSQVAGGRDTQYF. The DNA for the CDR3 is TGCGCCAGCAGCCAAGTAGCGGGAGGTCGAGATACGCAGTATTTT.

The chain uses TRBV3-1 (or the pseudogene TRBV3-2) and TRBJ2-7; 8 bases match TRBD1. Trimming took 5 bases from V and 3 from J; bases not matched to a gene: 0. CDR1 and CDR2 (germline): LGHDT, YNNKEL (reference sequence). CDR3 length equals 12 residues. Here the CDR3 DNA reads TGTGCCAGCAGCGGACAGGGCTACGAGCAGTACTTC. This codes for CASSGQGYEQYF.

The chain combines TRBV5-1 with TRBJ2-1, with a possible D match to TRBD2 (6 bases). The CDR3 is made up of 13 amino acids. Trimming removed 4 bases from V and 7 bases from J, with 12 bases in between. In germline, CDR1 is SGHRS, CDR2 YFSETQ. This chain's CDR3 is CASSLGTVNEQFF. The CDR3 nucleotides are TGCGCCAGCAGCCTCGGGACTGTTAATGAGCAGTTCTTC.

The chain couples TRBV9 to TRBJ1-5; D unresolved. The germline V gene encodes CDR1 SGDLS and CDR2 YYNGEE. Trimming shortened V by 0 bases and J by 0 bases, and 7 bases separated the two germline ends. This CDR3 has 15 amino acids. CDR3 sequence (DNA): TGTGCCAGCAGCGTAGGTGAGGGTAGCAATCAGCCCCAGCATTTT. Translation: CASSVGEGSNQPQHF. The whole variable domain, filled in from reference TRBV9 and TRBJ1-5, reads DSGVTQTPKHLITATGQRVTLRCSPRSGDLSVYWYQQSLDQGLQFLIQYYNGEERAKGNILERFSAQQFPDLHSELNLSSLELGDSALYFCASSVGEGSNQPQHFGDGTRLSIL.

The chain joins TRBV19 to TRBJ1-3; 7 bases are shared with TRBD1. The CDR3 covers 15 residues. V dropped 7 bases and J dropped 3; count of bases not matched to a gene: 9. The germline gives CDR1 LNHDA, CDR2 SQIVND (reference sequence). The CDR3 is CASTRDRAVGNTIYF. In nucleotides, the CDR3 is TGTGCCAGTACGAGAGACAGGGCCGTTGGAAACACCATATATTTT.

CDR3 sequence (DNA): TGCGCCAGCAGCCAACGGACAGGTTCTAACTATGGCTACACCTTC. As protein: CASSQRTGSNYGYTF. V and J are TRBV4-3 and TRBJ1-2; TRBD1 matches 7 bases. In germline, CDR1 is LGHNA, CDR2 YSLEER. This CDR3 is built from 15 residues. The J segment lost 0 bases and the V segment lost 2 bases, leaving 3 bases of the junction unmatched.

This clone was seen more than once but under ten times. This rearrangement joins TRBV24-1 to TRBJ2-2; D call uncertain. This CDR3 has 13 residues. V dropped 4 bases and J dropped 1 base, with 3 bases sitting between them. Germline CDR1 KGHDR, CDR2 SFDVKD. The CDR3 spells CATSDQNTGELFF. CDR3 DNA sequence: TGTGCCACCAGTGACCAGAACACCGGGGAGCTGTTTTTT.

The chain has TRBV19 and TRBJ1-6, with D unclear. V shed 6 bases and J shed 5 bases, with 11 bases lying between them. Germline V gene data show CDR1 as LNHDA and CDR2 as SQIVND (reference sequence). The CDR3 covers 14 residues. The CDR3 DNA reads TGTGCCAGTAGAGAGGGTACCGATAATTCACCCCTCCACTTT. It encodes CASREGTDNSPLHF.

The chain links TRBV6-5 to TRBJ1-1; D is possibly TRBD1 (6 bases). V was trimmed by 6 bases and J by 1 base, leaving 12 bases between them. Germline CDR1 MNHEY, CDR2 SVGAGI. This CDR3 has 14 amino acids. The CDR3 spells CASSSSTGNTEAFF. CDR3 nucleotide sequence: TGTGCCAGCAGCTCCTCGACAGGGAACACTGAAGCTTTCTTT.

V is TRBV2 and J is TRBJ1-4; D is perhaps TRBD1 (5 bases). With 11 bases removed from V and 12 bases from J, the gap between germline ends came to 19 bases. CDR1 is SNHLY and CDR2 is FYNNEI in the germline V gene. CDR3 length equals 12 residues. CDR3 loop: CAGTGIERQLFF. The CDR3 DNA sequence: TGTGCCGGGACCGGGATAGAGAGGCAACTGTTTTTT.

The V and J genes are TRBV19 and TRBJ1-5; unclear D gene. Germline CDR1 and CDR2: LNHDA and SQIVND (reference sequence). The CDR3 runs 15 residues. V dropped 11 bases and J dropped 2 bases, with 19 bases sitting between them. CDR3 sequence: CAGSAGPSGNQPQHF. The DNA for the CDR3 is TGTGCCGGATCTGCTGGACCTAGTGGCAATCAGCCCCAGCATTTT.

CDR3 nucleotides: TGTGCCAGCAGCTTAGGGGTACAAAAGGCCGAGCAGTACTTC. Translation gives CASSLGVQKAEQYF. The chain couples TRBV7-2 to TRBJ2-7; D gene unclear. This CDR3 region has 14 residues. V was pared by 1 base and J by 6 bases, with 13 bases between. Germline V lookup: CDR1 SGHTA, CDR2 FQGNSA.